This passage covers 27 T cell receptor beta chains from one sample sequenced in a study of blood T cell repertoires in COVID-19. This table comes from immunoSEQ multiplex PCR, and its TCRdb copy is limited to in-frame clones, with some not included. The data contain roughly 250,000 clones, 80% to 90% of them singletons. The sequenced material came from PBMCs or T cells enriched from blood (not recorded which). These receptors were obtained from a woman aged 45-60 years who had recovered from COVID-19.

The V and J genes are TRBV28 and TRBJ1-2; 10 nucleotides agree with TRBD1. The germline V gene has CDR1 MDHEN and CDR2 SYDVKM. Unmatched junction bases numbered 8, after V lost 5 bases and J lost 14 bases. The CDR3 sequence is 12 residues long. CDR3 residues: CASSPGTGVETF. The CDR3 DNA reads TGTGCCAGCAGTCCCGGGACAGGGGTGGAAACCTTC.

The count of this clone is one. The chain carries TRBV28 and TRBJ2-6, with D tentatively TRBD2 (6 bases). Germline values: CDR1 MDHEN, CDR2 SYDVKM. Trimming took 3 bases from V and 0 from J, leaving 12 bases between them. This CDR3 has 17 residues. As DNA, the CDR3 is TGTGCCAGCAGTTTCTTCGCCGGGGGCTCTGGGGCCAACGTCCTGACTTTC. It translates to CASSFFAGGSGANVLTF.

The CDR3 here is CASSSGQVDSPLHF. The DNA of the CDR3 is TGTGCCAGCAGTTCGGGACAGGTAGATTCACCCCTCCACTTT. The genes are TRBV27 and TRBJ1-6; 8 positions agree with TRBD1. This CDR3 spans 14 amino acids. Germline loops: CDR1 MNHEY, CDR2 SMNVEV (reference sequence). V dropped 4 bases and J dropped 8; count of bases not matched to a gene: 4.

This chain uses TRBV18 with TRBJ2-1; TRBD1 matches at 7 bases. The CDR3 totals 14 residues. Germline CDR1 reads KGHSH; CDR2 reads LQKENI. V gave up 2 bases and J gave up 5 bases; unmatched junction bases: 3. CDR3 protein: CASSPNRGDNEQFF. As DNA, the CDR3 is TGTGCCAGCTCACCAAACAGGGGAGACAATGAGCAGTTCTTC. Together with reference TRBV18 and TRBJ2-1, the CDR3 gives the full variable domain: NAGVMQNPRHLVRRRGQEARLRCSPMKGHSHVYWYRQLPEEGLKFMVYLQKENIIDESGMPKERFSAEFPKEGPSILRIQQVVRGDSAAYFCASSPNRGDNEQFFGPGTRLTVL.

The chain joins TRBV28 to TRBJ2-7; TRBD1 agrees at 9 bases. With V trimmed by 4 bases and J by 0 bases, 4 bases remained unmatched. The CDR3 sequence is 15 residues long. Germline CDR1 reads MDHEN; CDR2 reads SYDVKM. Here the CDR3 DNA reads TGTGCCAGCAGTTCATCGGGACAGGGCTCCTACGAGCAGTACTTC. Its protein product is CASSSSGQGSYEQYF.

In its sample, this clone was seen a few times. V usage is TRBV2 and J usage is TRBJ2-1; D remains unclear. This CDR3 has 11 amino acids. Germline V CDR1 and CDR2: SNHLY, FYNNEI. V was pared by 6 bases and J by 8 bases, with 8 bases between. For the CDR3, the DNA is TGTGCCAGCAGAATCCTTGATGAGCAGTTCTTC. It codes for CASRILDEQFF.

This chain uses TRBV11-1 with TRBJ2-1; D is undetermined. This CDR3 contains 14 residues. The germline V gene encodes CDR1 SGHAT and CDR2 FQDESV (reference sequence). Trimming took off 3 bases at V and 3 bases at J, with 9 bases between the two ends. The CDR3: CASSLPRFYNEQFF. As DNA, the CDR3 is TGTGCCAGCAGCTTGCCTAGGTTCTACAATGAGCAGTTCTTC.

This clone was seen just once. The chain combines TRBV3-1 (or the pseudogene TRBV3-2) with TRBJ1-6; D is possibly TRBD1 (6 bases). The V gene's germline CDR1 is LGHDT and CDR2 YNNKEL (reference sequence). The CDR3 has 15 residues. Trimming removed 4 bases from V and 4 bases from J, with 11 bases in between. This CDR3 is CASSPWDTYNSPLHF. The CDR3 region has the DNA TGTGCCAGCAGCCCCTGGGACACTTATAATTCACCCCTCCACTTT.

This chain uses TRBV19 with TRBJ1-5; D is uncertain. Trimming stripped 3 bases from V and 1 base from J, with 7 bases between. The length of the CDR3 is 14 residues. CDR1 LNHDA and CDR2 SQIVND come from the germline V gene (reference sequence). The CDR3 bases are TGTGCCAGTAGTATCAGGTGGAGCAATCAGCCCCAGCATTTT. It translates to CASSIRWSNQPQHF.

The V call is TRBV19, the J call TRBJ1-1; maybe TRBD1 (5 bases). V lost 3 bases, J lost 1 base, and 9 bases lay in between. Germline loops: CDR1 LNHDA, CDR2 SQIVND (reference sequence). The CDR3 loop spans 14 amino acids. CDR3 bases: TGTGCCAGTAGTATTCAGGGTTCGAACACTGAAGCTTTCTTT. Translation gives CASSIQGSNTEAFF.

The chain couples TRBV2 to TRBJ2-7, with a tentative D call TRBD1 (6 bases). The CDR3 spans 15 residues. The V gene's germline CDR1 is SNHLY and CDR2 FYNNEI. V lost 3 bases and J lost 4, with 16 bases in between. The CDR3 loop is CASSEVTDRGYEQYF. CDR3 DNA sequence: TGTGCCAGCAGTGAGGTAACGGACAGAGGATACGAGCAGTACTTC.

The chain joins TRBV5-5 to TRBJ1-4, with 7 bases identical to TRBD1. Germline assignment: CDR1 SGHKS and CDR2 YYEKEE (reference sequence). This CDR3 has 15 residues. V dropped 2 bases and J dropped 8; count of bases not matched to a gene: 9. This CDR3 is CASSFGSGGGEKLFF. The CDR3 bases are TGTGCCAGCAGCTTTGGGTCCGGAGGGGGCGAAAAACTGTTTTTT.

J is TRBJ2-7 and V is TRBV24-1; D might be TRBD1 (6 bases). CDR1 is KGHDR, CDR2 SFDVKD, per germline. With 6 bases removed from V and 1 base from J, the gap between germline ends came to 9 bases. This CDR3 is built from 13 residues. Written as DNA, the CDR3 is TGTGCCACCAGTACAGGGTCGTCCTACGAGCAGTACTTC. Protein product: CATSTGSSYEQYF.

V gene TRBV5-1 combines with J gene TRBJ1-4, with 7 bases lining up with TRBD1. The CDR3 sequence is 15 residues long. V lost 4 bases to trimming and J lost 4 bases; unmatched junction nucleotides: 7. The germline gives CDR1 SGHRS, CDR2 YFSETQ. Written as DNA, the CDR3 is TGCGCCAGCAGCCTGGGACCAGGGGGTAATGAAAAACTGTTTTTT. It yields the protein CASSLGPGGNEKLFF.

The chain recombines TRBV27 with TRBJ1-2, with TRBD1 matching over 11 bases. Germline CDR1 is MNHEY and CDR2 is SMNVEV (reference sequence). CDR3 length: 16 amino acids. With V trimmed by 0 bases and J by 8 bases, 8 bases remained unmatched. CDR3 DNA: TGTGCCAGCAGTTTATCCCGGACAGGGGGCTTGGGAGGCTACACCTTC. Amino acid sequence: CASSLSRTGGLGGYTF.

This clone was observed once. The chain couples TRBV14 to TRBJ1-6; D might be TRBD1 (5 bases). V was trimmed by 1 base and J by 9 bases, leaving 10 bases between them. This CDR3 comprises 14 residues. Looked up from germline, CDR1 is SGHDN and CDR2 is FVKESK. CDR3 loop: CASSQGREVSPLHF. The DNA of the CDR3 is TGTGCCAGCAGCCAAGGCAGGGAAGTTTCACCCCTCCACTTT.

The rearrangement uses TRBV2 and TRBJ1-2; D is uncertain. This CDR3 has 13 residues. Germline CDR1 is SNHLY and CDR2 is FYNNEI. The ends were cut back, 11 bases at V and 0 bases at J, with 13 bases in the middle. For the CDR3, the DNA is TGTGCCGGAACAGACGGTGCTAACTATGGCTACACCTTC. This encodes CAGTDGANYGYTF.

The chain is built from TRBV29-1 and TRBJ2-1, with 10 bases fitting TRBD1. Germline V lookup: CDR1 SQVTM, CDR2 ANQGSEA. The CDR3 loop spans 14 amino acids. V lost 1 base to trimming and J lost 8 bases; unmatched junction nucleotides: 5. The CDR3 is CSVEGGTGVDEQFF. The CDR3 nucleotides read TGCAGCGTTGAAGGAGGGACAGGGGTCGATGAGCAGTTCTTC.

The V call is TRBV24-1, the J call TRBJ2-1; 8 bases fit TRBD2. V dropped 1 base and J dropped 7; count of bases not matched to a gene: 2. The CDR3 is 14 residues long. Germline CDR1 and CDR2: KGHDR and SFDVKD. CDR3 loop: CATSDFGRANEQFF. CDR3 bases: TGTGCCACCAGTGATTTCGGGAGGGCAAATGAGCAGTTCTTC.

This rearrangement joins TRBV11-2 to TRBJ2-1, with D unresolved. Looked up from germline, CDR1 is SGHAT and CDR2 is FQNNGV. The V and J ends lost 4 bases and 5 bases respectively, with 6 bases between them. The CDR3 is made up of 12 amino acids. The CDR3 DNA reads TGTGCCAGCAGCTCCGAGGACAATGAGCAGTTCTTC. Amino acid sequence: CASSSEDNEQFF.

This chain connects TRBV5-8 to TRBJ2-4; a weak D match, TRBD2 (5 bases). V lost 4 bases and J lost 0, with 11 bases in between. Germline CDR1 SGHTS, CDR2 YDEGEE. CDR3 size: 15 residues. CDR3 sequence reads: CASSEGRVAKNIQYF. The CDR3 DNA sequence: TGTGCCAGCAGCGAGGGTCGGGTAGCCAAAAACATTCAGTACTTC.

This chain links TRBV29-1 with TRBJ2-3; TRBD2 matches 9 bases. The V and J ends lost 0 bases and 2 bases, in that order; junction bases with no gene match: 6. The CDR3 extends over 16 amino acids. The germline gives CDR1 SQVTM, CDR2 ANQGSEA. The CDR3 reads CSVEDQTSGITDTQYF. DNA for the CDR3: TGCAGCGTTGAAGACCAGACTAGCGGTATCACAGATACGCAGTATTTT.

A note on this clone: Other DNA sequences in the same sample also yield this CDR3. The chain combines TRBV18 with TRBJ1-1; D uncertain. CDR1 and CDR2 from the germline V gene are KGHSH and LQKENI. The CDR3 length is 14 residues. The germline V and J ends were trimmed by 3 bases and 2 bases, with 10 bases remaining between them. Here the CDR3 reads CASSPGGGNTEAFF. CDR3 coding DNA: TGTGCCAGCTCACCGGGAGGTGGAAACACTGAAGCTTTCTTT.

The rearrangement uses TRBV6-7 and TRBJ2-7, with 10 bases aligning to TRBD2. TRBV6-7 is noted as an ORF with a role that remains uncertain. After removal of 2 bases from V and 11 bases from J, the junction contained 12 bases not matched to a gene. This CDR3 has 15 amino acids. The DNA of the CDR3 is TGTGCCAGCAGTTACCCTAGTGTTAGCGGGAGGACAGAGTACTTC. Protein sequence: CASSYPSVSGRTEYF.

This chain links TRBV7-9 with TRBJ2-5, with 7 bases lining up with TRBD2. The V gene end was trimmed by 1 base and the J gene end by 5 bases; junction bases not matched to a gene: 7. The CDR3 contains 15 residues. Germline V gene sequence: CDR1 SEHNR, CDR2 FQNEAQ (reference sequence). This CDR3 is CASSLGGGPVETQYF. For the CDR3, the DNA is TGTGCCAGCAGCTTAGGGGGAGGGCCCGTGGAGACCCAGTACTTC.

The V call is TRBV3-1 (or the pseudogene TRBV3-2), the J call TRBJ2-1, with 9 bases aligning to TRBD2. The CDR3 covers 13 residues. The germline gives CDR1 LGHDT, CDR2 YNNKEL (reference sequence). The J segment lost 6 bases and the V segment lost 8 bases, leaving 5 bases of the junction unmatched. In DNA form, the CDR3 reads TGTGCCAGCGGGGCGGGAGGGCCCAATGAGCAGTTCTTC. It specifies CASGAGGPNEQFF.

The rearrangement joins TRBV28 to TRBJ2-7; 8 nucleotides agree with TRBD2. CDR1 is MDHEN and CDR2 is SYDVKM in the germline V gene. The CDR3 totals 14 residues. The V segment lost 9 bases and the J segment 5 bases; nucleotides outside the gene matches: 12. The CDR3 DNA is TGTGCCAGTGCCGAAGCGGGAGATAGGAACGAGCAGTACTTC. Protein sequence: CASAEAGDRNEQYF.